These 29 T cell receptor beta chains originate from one sample sequenced in a study of CD4 T cells in relation to SARS-CoV-2 and coronaviruses (dated by TCRdb to about 2021). Libraries were prepared through the immunoSEQ multiplex PCR assay. The immuneACCESS repertoire file appears here via TCRdb, limited to in-frame rearrangements. These files lack a portion of the clones; in checked studies, under half of the deficit traces to unresolved V genes, and the cause of the others is not known. This sample gives about 60,000 clones in total; roughly nine tenths of them show up just once. In total, the top ten clones hold roughly 0.37% of the sample. Sequenced sample: naive CD4+ T cells from PBMCs. Sample cell subset or site, as interpreted from the label and publication: naive CD4+ T cells isolated by negative enrichment. These receptors were taken from an adult with COVID-19.

The chain couples TRBV4-3 to TRBJ2-5, with TRBD2 matching 8 bases. Germline loops: CDR1 LGHNA, CDR2 YSLEER. The CDR3 runs to 15 residues. The trim removed 8 bases at V and 4 bases at J, leaving 12 bases unmatched. CDR3 protein: CASLVGGRRGETQYF. CDR3 in DNA: TGCGCCAGCTTGGTGGGCGGGAGGCGGGGAGAGACCCAGTACTTC.

CDR3 sequence: CASHSPGRGGTVLYGYTF. The CDR3 nucleotides read TGTGCCAGCCACTCTCCGGGTAGGGGCGGGACAGTCCTTTATGGCTACACCTTC. This chain links TRBV28 with TRBJ1-2, with 7 positions matching TRBD1. Per the germline V gene, CDR1 is MDHEN and CDR2 is SYDVKM. This CDR3 has 18 residues. After removal of 8 bases from V and 5 bases from J, the junction contained 23 bases not matched to a gene.

This clone has a single count. The chain is built from TRBV7-7 and TRBJ2-7, with D perhaps matching TRBD1 (6 bases). CDR3 length: 13 amino acids. V dropped 1 base and J dropped 2 bases, with 6 bases sitting between them. Germline V gene lookup returns CDR1 SSHAT and CDR2 FNYEAQ (reference sequence). CDR3 nucleotides: TGTGCCAGCAGCTTAGACAGGGCCTACGAGCAGTACTTC. Translating gives CASSLDRAYEQYF.

The V and J genes are TRBV1 and TRBJ2-1; TRBD2, the table's D call, was not compared with the DNA. TRBV1 is given as a pseudogene. The CDR3 has 17 residues. CDR3 nucleotides: TGCACCAGCAGCCCCCCCGGGAGCGGGAGCTCCTACAATGAGCAGTTCTTC. Translation gives CTSSPPGSGSSYNEQFF.

The chain uses TRBV7-3 and TRBJ1-1; 8 bases align to TRBD1. V lost 5 bases to trimming and J lost 11 bases; unmatched junction nucleotides: 13. Germline loops: CDR1 SGHTA, CDR2 FQGTGA. The length of the CDR3 is 14 residues. The CDR3 loop reads CASSTDRASSQAFF. In nucleotides, the CDR3 is TGTGCCAGCAGCACGGACAGGGCCTCGAGTCAGGCTTTCTTT.

This clone was seen just once. CDR3 sequence: CATQSGLAGGNEQFF. CDR3 in DNA: TGTGCCACCCAGTCGGGGCTAGCGGGAGGGAATGAGCAGTTCTTC. V and J are TRBV28 and TRBJ2-1; 12 bases are a match to TRBD2. V shed 10 bases, J shed 7 bases, and the junction held 11 bases outside the gene matches. Germline loops: CDR1 MDHEN, CDR2 SYDVKM. The CDR3 length is 15 residues.

Only one count was recorded for this clone. This rearrangement joins TRBV28 to TRBJ2-5, with TRBD2 identical over 11 bases. The CDR3 is 17 residues long. With 5 bases clipped from V and 5 bases from J, the junction kept 13 bases outside the gene matches. Germline assignment: CDR1 MDHEN and CDR2 SYDVKM. The CDR3 spells CASSPPPGASGRETQYF. In nucleotides, the CDR3 is TGTGCCAGCAGTCCCCCCCCGGGGGCTAGCGGGAGGGAGACCCAGTACTTC.

In this sample, this clone turned up once. J is TRBJ2-7 and V is TRBV6-1; D is unresolved. Between the trimmed V and J ends, which lost 2 bases and 2 bases, there was a span of 13 bases. The germline CDR1 and CDR2 sequences are MNHNS and SASEGT. CDR3 length equals 15 residues. For the CDR3, the DNA is TGTGCCAGCAGTGAATCTATAGCTTTTACCTACGAGCAGTACTTC. Protein product: CASSESIAFTYEQYF.

V and J are TRBV27 and TRBJ2-1; 7 nucleotides match TRBD2. V lost 2 bases, J lost 0 bases, and 4 bases stayed unmatched. The CDR3 is 16 amino acids. Germline V gene lookup returns CDR1 MNHEY and CDR2 SMNVEV (reference sequence). The DNA for the CDR3 is TGTGCCAGCAGTTTAGCAGGGACTAACTCCTACAATGAGCAGTTCTTC. Translation gives CASSLAGTNSYNEQFF.

The genes are TRBV19 and TRBJ2-1; possible D gene TRBD1, 5 bases. CDR1 LNHDA and CDR2 SQIVND come from the germline V gene (reference sequence). This CDR3 has 15 amino acids. Trimming took 0 bases from V and 5 from J, leaving 11 bases between them. CDR3 loop: CASSIDSTRDNEQFF. As DNA, the CDR3 is TGTGCCAGTAGTATAGATTCTACCAGGGACAATGAGCAGTTCTTC.

This sequence joins TRBV7-9 and TRBJ1-1; 10 positions agree with TRBD1. CDR1 is SEHNR, CDR2 FQNEAQ, per germline (reference sequence). The ends lost 5 bases at V and 1 base at J; junction bases unmatched: 10. The CDR3 runs to 17 residues. CDR3 sequence: CASSVRQGAFENTEAFF. The CDR3 DNA is TGTGCCAGCAGCGTGAGACAGGGGGCGTTCGAGAACACTGAAGCTTTCTTT.

This chain connects TRBV13 to TRBJ2-1; the D is unclear. The V gene's germline CDR1 is PRHDT and CDR2 FYEKMQ (reference sequence). The V end lost 5 bases, the J end lost 0 bases, and 14 bases lay between the germline ends. This CDR3 is 16 amino acids long. Here the CDR3 reads CASSTRRLLSYNEQFF. The CDR3 bases are TGTGCCAGCAGCACCCGCAGACTTCTCTCCTACAATGAGCAGTTCTTC.

This chain connects TRBV30 to TRBJ1-5; D perhaps matches TRBD1 (6 bases). This CDR3 comprises 13 residues. Trimming cost V 2 bases and J 3 bases, with 8 bases left between them. Germline V lookup: CDR1 GTSNPN, CDR2 SVGIG (reference sequence). As DNA, the CDR3 is TGTGCCTGGAGTCCAGGGGCCAATCAGCCCCAGCATTTT. Protein: CAWSPGANQPQHF.

The chain is built from TRBV27 and TRBJ2-7; TRBD1 matches 9 bases. The junction had 9 bases not matched to a gene; V was cut back by 3 bases and J by 3 bases. The CDR3 contains 16 residues. Germline CDR1 and CDR2: MNHEY and SMNVEV (reference sequence). CDR3 coding DNA: TGTGCCAGCAGTTTTCAATTGGGACAGGGACACTACGAGCAGTACTTC. Protein: CASSFQLGQGHYEQYF.

The chain carries TRBV6-1 and TRBJ2-2; the D is unclear. The germline V gene has CDR1 MNHNS and CDR2 SASEGT. V lost 5 bases to trimming and J lost 6 bases, with 7 bases between them. This CDR3 spans 12 amino acids. The CDR3 DNA reads as TGTGCCAGCAGTAAGGTGGCCGGGGAGCTGTTTTTT. Its protein is CASSKVAGELFF.

This clone was recorded only once. The genes are TRBV4-2 and TRBJ1-1, with 9 bases aligning to TRBD1. The V gene's germline CDR1 is LGHNA and CDR2 YNFKEQ. CDR3 length: 15 residues. The junction had 4 bases not matched to a gene; V was cut back by 5 bases and J by 0 bases. The CDR3 loop reads CASSNRDRVNTEAFF. CDR3 DNA sequence: TGTGCCAGCAGCAACCGGGACAGGGTGAACACTGAAGCTTTCTTT.

A remark on this clone: This specimen includes other DNA sequences encoding the same CDR3. This chain links TRBV28 with TRBJ1-2; tentatively, D is TRBD1 (6 bases). CDR1 and CDR2 (germline): MDHEN, SYDVKM. The germline V and J ends were trimmed by 3 bases and 5 bases, with 13 bases remaining between them. This CDR3 region has 14 residues. As DNA, the CDR3 is TGTGCCAGCAGTTTGGGTCAGGGGTCTTATGGCTACACCTTC. It yields the protein CASSLGQGSYGYTF.

The chain carries TRBV9 and TRBJ1-2; tentatively, D is TRBD1 (5 bases). The V and J ends lost 4 bases and 6 bases respectively, with 16 bases between them. The CDR3 runs to 14 residues. Germline CDR1 reads SGDLS; CDR2 reads YYNGEE. The CDR3 DNA reads TGTGCCAGCAGCCTGTCAGACAGAACCAATGGCTACACCTTC. The encoded protein is CASSLSDRTNGYTF.

The chain employs TRBV5-6 and TRBJ2-3, with D tentatively TRBD1 or TRBD2 (5 bases each). Germline assignment: CDR1 SGHDT and CDR2 YYEEEE. The CDR3 covers 15 residues. Trimming shortened V by 0 bases and J by 7 bases, and 15 bases separated the two germline ends. This CDR3 is CASSLAGQGINTQYF. CDR3 bases: TGTGCCAGCAGCTTGGCGGGGCAAGGGATAAATACGCAGTATTTT.

The CDR3 DNA reads as TGTGCCAGCAGTTATTCACGGGCCTCCTACAATGAGCAGTTCTTC. It translates to CASSYSRASYNEQFF. This chain connects TRBV6-9 to TRBJ2-1; D gene ambiguous. Germline CDR1 is MNHGY and CDR2 is SVAAGI. There are 15 residues in the CDR3. V was pared by 0 bases and J by 0 bases, with 6 bases between.

The gene calls are TRBV6-4 and TRBJ1-6; 7 bases map to TRBD1. There are 14 residues in the CDR3. With V trimmed by 3 bases and J by 7 bases, 3 bases remained unmatched. The germline gives CDR1 MRHNA, CDR2 SNTAGT. The CDR3 reads CASSEGQQNSPLHF. The CDR3 DNA is TGTGCCAGCAGTGAGGGACAGCAAAATTCACCCCTCCACTTT.

This clone was seen only once. The chain carries TRBV19 and TRBJ1-3; TRBD1 matches 7 bases. The CDR3 has 14 residues. J was trimmed by 0 bases and V by 9 bases; bases with no gene match: 5. The germline CDR1 and CDR2 sequences are LNHDA and SQIVND (reference sequence). DNA of the CDR3: TGTGCCAGCTTCAACAGGGGCTCTGGAAACACCATATATTTT. Translating gives CASFNRGSGNTIYF.

This clone was recorded only once. The chain employs TRBV11-2 and TRBJ2-1; 8 bases are shared with TRBD2. Germline V gene lookup returns CDR1 SGHAT and CDR2 FQNNGV. V lost 5 bases, J lost 6 bases, and 9 bases stayed unmatched. The CDR3 extends over 15 amino acids. The CDR3 sequence: CASSKGGSGINEQFF. The CDR3 DNA follows: TGTGCCAGCAGCAAGGGTGGTAGCGGGATCAATGAGCAGTTCTTC.

V is TRBV28 and J is TRBJ2-7; D perhaps matches TRBD1 (6 bases). The V gene's germline CDR1 is MDHEN and CDR2 SYDVKM. The CDR3 runs 15 residues. V was pared by 3 bases and J by 3 bases, with 15 bases between. CDR3 sequence reads: CASSLSGQSIYEQYF. DNA for the CDR3: TGTGCCAGCAGTTTGAGCGGACAGTCCATCTACGAGCAGTACTTC.

This chain connects TRBV10-3 to TRBJ2-5; TRBD1 matches 9 bases. The V and J ends lost 4 bases and 3 bases, in that order; junction bases with no gene match: 3. There are 14 residues in the CDR3. Germline V gives CDR1 ENHRY, CDR2 SYGVKD. The CDR3 here is CAISGTGVEETQYF. The CDR3 DNA sequence: TGTGCCATCAGTGGGACAGGGGTGGAAGAGACCCAGTACTTC.

This chain links TRBV9 with TRBJ2-7, with 10 bases fitting TRBD1. V gave up 3 bases and J gave up 2 bases; unmatched junction bases: 5. Germline V gives CDR1 SGDLS, CDR2 YYNGEE. The CDR3 runs 15 residues. DNA of the CDR3: TGTGCCAGCAGCGCGGCCGGGACAGGGGCCTACGAGCAGTACTTC. Its protein is CASSAAGTGAYEQYF.

The chain carries TRBV28 and TRBJ1-2; D not certain. Per the germline V gene, CDR1 is MDHEN and CDR2 is SYDVKM. This CDR3 spans 14 amino acids. Trimming pared 3 bases from V and 4 bases from J, leaving 12 bases between. The CDR3 sequence: CASSFLEGGYGYTF. The CDR3 nucleotides are TGTGCCAGCAGTTTTTTGGAGGGCGGCTATGGCTACACCTTC.

V usage is TRBV4-3 and J usage is TRBJ2-2; 10 bases map to TRBD1. Germline loops: CDR1 LGHNA, CDR2 YSLEER. The CDR3 totals 17 residues. V trimming: 1 base; J trimming: 5 bases; junction bases outside the gene matches: 7. CDR3 amino acids: CASSQAGDRGGTGELFF. CDR3 sequence (DNA): TGCGCCAGCAGCCAAGCCGGGGACAGGGGAGGGACCGGGGAGCTGTTTTTT.

This chain uses TRBV3-1 (or the pseudogene TRBV3-2) with TRBJ2-2, with 10 positions matching TRBD2. After removal of 3 bases from V and 3 bases from J, the junction contained 4 bases not matched to a gene. The CDR3 runs to 16 residues. Germline CDR1 LGHDT, CDR2 YNNKEL (reference sequence). The CDR3 loop reads CASSHPSGRDTGELFF. CDR3 sequence (DNA): TGTGCCAGCAGCCACCCTAGCGGGAGAGACACCGGGGAGCTGTTTTTT.